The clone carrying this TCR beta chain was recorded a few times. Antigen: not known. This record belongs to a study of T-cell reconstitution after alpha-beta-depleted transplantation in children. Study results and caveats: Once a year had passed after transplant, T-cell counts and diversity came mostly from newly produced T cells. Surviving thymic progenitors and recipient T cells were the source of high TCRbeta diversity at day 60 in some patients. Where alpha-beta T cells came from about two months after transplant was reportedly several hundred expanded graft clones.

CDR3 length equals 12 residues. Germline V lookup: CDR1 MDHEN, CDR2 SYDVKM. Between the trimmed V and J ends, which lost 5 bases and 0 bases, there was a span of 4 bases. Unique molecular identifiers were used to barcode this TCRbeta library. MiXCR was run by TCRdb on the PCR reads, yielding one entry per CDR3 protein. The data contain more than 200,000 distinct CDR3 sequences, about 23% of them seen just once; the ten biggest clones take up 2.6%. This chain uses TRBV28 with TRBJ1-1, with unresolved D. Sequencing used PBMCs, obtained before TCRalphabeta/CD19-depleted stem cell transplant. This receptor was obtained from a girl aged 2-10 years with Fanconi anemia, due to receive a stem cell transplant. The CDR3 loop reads CASSPLNTEAFF. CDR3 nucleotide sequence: TGTGCCAGCAGTCCCCTGAACACTGAAGCTTTCTTT. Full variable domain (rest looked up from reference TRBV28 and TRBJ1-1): DVKVTQSSRYLVKRTGEKVFLECVQDMDHENMFWYRQDPGLGLRLIYFSYDVKMKEKGDIPEGYSVSREKKERFSLILESASTNQTSMYLCASSPLNTEAFFGQGTRLTVV.